This TCR beta chain emerged from a study of cytomegalovirus exposure and HLA in healthy donors. Background on the study: About 200 million T cells yielded 100 million or so unique TCR beta sequences in earlier analysis. Study findings and constraints: Links to common viral pathogens appeared, in a later analysis, for several of the most significant clusters. The authors reported that TCR beta sequences could predict HLA-A and HLA-B alleles. These predictions were accurate for most subjects in the first cohort. Cytomegalovirus status was reportedly diagnosed by the classifier with high sensitivity and specificity.

Worth noting for this clone: Its antigen is unidentified.

PCR used 60 Vbeta primers and 13 Jbeta primers. Assay: immunoSEQ multiplex PCR; the TCRdb copy retains only in-frame clones and omits some. The data hold around 110,000 clones, with roughly 80% observed a single time. CDR3 size: 15 residues. In germline, CDR1 is SNHLY, CDR2 FYNNEI. The V segment lost 4 bases and the J segment 0 bases; nucleotides outside the gene matches: 4. The origin of this receptor is a man aged 25-45 years in good health and CMV-seronegative. J is TRBJ2-7 and V is TRBV2, with TRBD2 identical over 9 bases. The sequenced material came from PBMCs. CDR3 region: CASSVGLASSYEQYF. The DNA for the CDR3 is TGTGCCAGCAGTGTGGGACTAGCCTCCTCCTACGAGCAGTACTTC.